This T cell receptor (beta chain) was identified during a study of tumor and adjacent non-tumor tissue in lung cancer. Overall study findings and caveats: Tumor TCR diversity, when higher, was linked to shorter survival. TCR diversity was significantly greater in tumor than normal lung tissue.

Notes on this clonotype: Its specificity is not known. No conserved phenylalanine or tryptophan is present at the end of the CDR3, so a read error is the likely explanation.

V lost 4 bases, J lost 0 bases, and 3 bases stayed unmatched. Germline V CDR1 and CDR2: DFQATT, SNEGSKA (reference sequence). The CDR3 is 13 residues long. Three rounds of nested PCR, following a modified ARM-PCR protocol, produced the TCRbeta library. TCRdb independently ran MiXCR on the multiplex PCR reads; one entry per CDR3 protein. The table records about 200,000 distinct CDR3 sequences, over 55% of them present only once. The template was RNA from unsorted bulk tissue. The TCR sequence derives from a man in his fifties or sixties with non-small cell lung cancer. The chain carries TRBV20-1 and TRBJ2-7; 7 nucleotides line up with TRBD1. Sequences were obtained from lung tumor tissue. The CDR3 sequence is CSAKGQFSYEQYL. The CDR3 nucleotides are TGCAGTGCTAAGGGACAGTTCTCCTACGAGCAGTACTTA.